The TCR beta chain described here comes from a study of monozygotic twins with inflammatory bowel disease. Study observations and caveats: Healthy co-twins showed greater TCRbeta diversity (inverse Simpson) than IBD patients.

Germline lookup yields CDR1 LNHDA and CDR2 SQIVND (reference sequence). The CDR3 runs to 14 residues. In the case of this clonotype: Its specificity is not known.

Per TCR library, approximately 3.5 ug of total RNA was used. The team made cDNA by running eight separate reactions for each sample. Reprocessing the 5' RACE reads, TCRdb reports a single entry for every CDR3 protein and omits DNA. The sample includes approximately 390,000 distinct CDR3 sequences. The chain uses TRBV19 and TRBJ1-5; as DNA is missing, the TRBD1 call by TCRdb cannot be tested. The source is a human donor with ulcerative colitis or Crohn's disease, or a healthy co-twin of an affected twin (not recorded which). Specimen: blood. This chain's CDR3 is CASSPPWLGQPQHF.